This T cell receptor (beta chain) was identified in a study of T cells in localized non-small cell lung cancer. Overall study results and limits: Increased T cell density in blood showed an association with longer overall survival.

With respect to this clone: The target antigen is unknown.

Atypia-free adjacent lung was sampled at least 2 cm beyond the tumor margin. Between the trimmed V and J ends, which lost 7 bases and 9 bases, there was a span of 17 bases. Germline CDR1 SGDLS, CDR2 YYNGEE. The CDR3 loop spans 13 amino acids. Profiled with immunoSEQ multiplex PCR; TCRdb holds only in-frame clones, not every one. Counted here are 1,000 to 1,500 clones, roughly a quarter occurring once; the ten biggest clones make up 33%. The TCR sequence derives from a man aged 40 to 75 with stage I lung adenocarcinoma. V usage is TRBV9 and J usage is TRBJ2-4; D is perhaps TRBD2 (6 bases). The specimen was normal lung tissue next to the tumor, collected before any cancer treatment. The CDR3 region has the DNA TGTGCCAGCGGCAGACAGTCCGGGGGCATTCAGTACTTC. Protein sequence: CASGRQSGGIQYF.